The clone carrying this T cell receptor beta chain was detected many times. Its antigen remains unidentified. The time point was: newly diagnosed GD, antithyroid drugs for less than 3 months. After RNA was extracted from PBMCs, the TCR library was made from it. These data belong to a study of regulatory T cells in long-lasting Graves disease. Study-level points and caveats: TCR diversity in persistent Graves' patients was below that of newly diagnosed ones. Persistent disease showed a preference for TRBV28, TRBJ1-2 and TRBJ2-5.

Researchers made TCR beta libraries by using iRepertoire HTBI primers and running Arm-PCR on CDR3 regions. TCRdb re-called the multiplex PCR reads with MiXCR, one entry per CDR3 protein. The sample consists of approximately 230,000 distinct CDR3 sequences, approximately 20% of them appearing once. V lost 0 bases to trimming and J lost 5 bases; unmatched junction nucleotides: 9. The CDR3 has 16 amino acids. The germline V gene has CDR1 SGHRS and CDR2 YFSETQ. The chain recombines TRBV5-1 with TRBJ2-7; 9 bases match TRBD2. This TCR derives from a female donor with Graves disease. Here the sequenced sample was peripheral blood mononuclear cells (PBMCs), taken at new diagnosis, from a patient treated with antithyroid drugs. The CDR3 bases are TGCGCCAGCAGCTTGGCCGCGGGCGGGAGGGGGAACGAGCAGTACTTC. As protein: CASSLAAGGRGNEQYF.